These 12 T cell receptor beta chains share one sample of origin, sequenced in a study of graft-versus-host responses after intestinal transplantation. The table came from immunoSEQ multiplex PCR; TCRdb's copy has only in-frame clones and leaves some out. Found here are a few thousand clones, 25% to 30% of them singletons; the top ten hold around 7.9%. This sample comprised alloreactive CD4+ T cells from a mixed lymphocyte reaction culture, obtained before transplantation. This sample's subset: CFSE-low proliferating T cells sorted from approximately six-day pre-transplant mixed lymphocyte reaction (GvH or HvG direction). These receptor sequences come from a human patient who was an organ donor for intestinal transplantation.

The J gene is TRBJ1-1, the V gene TRBV5-4; TRBD1 aligns across 7 bases. The CDR3 extends over 16 amino acids. Germline CDR1 and CDR2: SGHNT and YYREEE (reference sequence). V lost 0 bases and J lost 0; bases outside the gene matches: 5. CDR3 sequence reads: CASSLGQGRMNTEAFF. The CDR3 bases are TGTGCCAGCAGCTTGGGACAGGGTCGGATGAACACTGAAGCTTTCTTT.

Only a few counts were recorded for this clone. The chain has TRBV7-2 and TRBJ2-3, with D unclear. V was cut by 5 bases and J by 4 bases, with 10 bases left in between. The CDR3 is 13 amino acids. The germline CDR1 and CDR2 sequences are SGHTA and FQGNSA. In DNA form, the CDR3 reads TGTGCCAGCAGCCCAGCCGGCTCAGATACGCAGTATTTT. Its translation: CASSPAGSDTQYF. Supplemented by reference TRBV7-2 and TRBJ2-3, the full variable domain reads GAGVSQSPSNKVTEKGKDVELRCDPISGHTALYWYRQSLGQGLEFLIYFQGNSAPDKSGLPSDRFSAERTGGSVSTLTIQRTQQEDSAVYLCASSPAGSDTQYFGPGTRLTVL.

As to this clone: Given the absence of the conserved phenylalanine or tryptophan at the CDR3 end, a read error is likely. The rearrangement links TRBV27 to TRBJ1-1, with 8 bases matching TRBD1. The V and J ends lost 5 bases and 6 bases, in that order; junction bases with no gene match: 8. CDR1 is MNHEY and CDR2 is SMNVEV in the germline V gene (reference sequence). The CDR3 totals 14 residues. This chain's CDR3 is CASSTRTGSAEAFS. Written as DNA, the CDR3 is TGTGCCAGCAGTACCCGGACAGGGAGTGCTGAAGCTTTCTCT.

The table lists this clone with a few counts. V is TRBV28 and J is TRBJ1-5; D may be TRBD1 (5 bases). CDR3 length: 12 amino acids. Germline CDR1 is MDHEN and CDR2 is SYDVKM. The ends were cut back, 3 bases at V and 7 bases at J, with 7 bases in the middle. CDR3 in amino acids: CASSFGAQPQHF. Here the CDR3 DNA reads TGTGCCAGCAGTTTCGGGGCGCAGCCCCAGCATTTT.

V and J are TRBV6-8 and TRBJ1-2; tentative D call: TRBD1 (5 bases). Trimming pared 6 bases from V and 5 bases from J, leaving 13 bases between. The CDR3 is 13 amino acids. Germline CDR1 MNHGY, CDR2 SAAAGT. The CDR3 bases are TGTGCCAGCAGACCGCCAGGGTCATATGGCTACACCTTC. It encodes CASRPPGSYGYTF.

The CDR3 DNA sequence: TGTGCCAGCTCACCACGTCTGGCAGGGGGCCTTAACTATGGCTACACCTTC. Translated, it gives CASSPRLAGGLNYGYTF. The gene calls are TRBV18 and TRBJ1-2; the match to TRBD1 covers 8 bases. CDR3 length: 17 residues. The V gene end was trimmed by 1 base and the J gene end by 1 base; junction bases not matched to a gene: 8. The germline V gene has CDR1 KGHSH and CDR2 LQKENI.

By sample fraction, this clone is medium-sized (0.01 to 0.1%). This chain links TRBV5-1 with TRBJ1-1; D unclear. V dropped 4 bases and J dropped 0 bases, with 13 bases sitting between them. The CDR3 consists of 15 residues. Germline loops: CDR1 SGHRS, CDR2 YFSETQ. CDR3 nucleotides: TGCGCCAGCAGCCCGGCAGTGATTATGAACACTGAAGCTTTCTTT. Encoded protein: CASSPAVIMNTEAFF.

Within the sample, this clone is medium-sized. The CDR3 here is CASSLVGGRTLQETQYF. The CDR3 bases are TGTGCCAGCAGCTTAGTAGGGGGCAGGACCCTCCAAGAGACCCAGTACTTC. The V gene is TRBV7-9, the J gene TRBJ2-5; 7 bases are shared with TRBD1. Per the germline V gene, CDR1 is SEHNR and CDR2 is FQNEAQ (reference sequence). The V gene end was trimmed by 1 base and the J gene end by 1 base; junction bases not matched to a gene: 9. The CDR3 totals 17 residues.

This sequence joins TRBV4-1 and TRBJ2-3; D call uncertain. V lost 4 bases and J 0 bases, leaving 14 bases between the germline ends. CDR1 and CDR2 from the germline V gene are MGHRA and YSYEKL. The CDR3 runs to 16 residues. The CDR3 sequence: CASSLPRRPSTDTQYF. DNA for the CDR3: TGCGCCAGCAGCCTCCCCCGGCGCCCTAGCACAGATACGCAGTATTTT.

The rearrangement uses TRBV6-5 and TRBJ2-5; weak D call: TRBD1 (5 bases). The CDR3 has 13 residues. The germline V gene encodes CDR1 MNHEY and CDR2 SVGAGI. The germline V and J ends were trimmed by 6 bases and 5 bases, with 13 bases remaining between them. The CDR3 DNA sequence: TGTGCCAGCAGCCGGACCAAGGGGGAGACCCAGTACTTC. Its translation: CASSRTKGETQYF.

This clone was observed a few times. The chain is built from TRBV11-3 and TRBJ2-7, with TRBD1 matching 9 bases. Per germline, CDR1 SGHNT and CDR2 YENEEA. The CDR3 has 13 residues. The V segment lost 4 bases and the J segment 3 bases; nucleotides outside the gene matches: 1. The DNA of the CDR3 is TGTGCCAGCAGCTCGACAGGGGGCTACGAGCAGTACTTC. Translating it yields CASSSTGGYEQYF.

This clone is judged medium-sized. The chain has TRBV2 and TRBJ2-1; D may be TRBD2 (6 bases). Germline lookup yields CDR1 SNHLY and CDR2 FYNNEI. The CDR3 extends over 15 amino acids. The germline V and J ends were trimmed by 3 bases and 4 bases, with 13 bases remaining between them. The CDR3 DNA reads TGTGCCAGCAGTGACGGACTAAAAAAATACAATGAGCAGTTCTTC. It encodes CASSDGLKKYNEQFF.